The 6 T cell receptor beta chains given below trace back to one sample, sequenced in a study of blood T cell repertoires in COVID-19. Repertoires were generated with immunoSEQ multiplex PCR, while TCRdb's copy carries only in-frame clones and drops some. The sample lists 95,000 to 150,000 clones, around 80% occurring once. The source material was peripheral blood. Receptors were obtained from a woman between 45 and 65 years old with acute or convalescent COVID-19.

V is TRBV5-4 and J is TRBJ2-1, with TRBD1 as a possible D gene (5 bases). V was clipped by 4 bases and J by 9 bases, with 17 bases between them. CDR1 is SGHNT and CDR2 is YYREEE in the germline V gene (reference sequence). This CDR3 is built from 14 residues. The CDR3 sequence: CASSPDDRNSEQFF. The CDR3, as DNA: TGTGCCAGCAGCCCGGACGACAGAAACAGTGAGCAGTTCTTC.

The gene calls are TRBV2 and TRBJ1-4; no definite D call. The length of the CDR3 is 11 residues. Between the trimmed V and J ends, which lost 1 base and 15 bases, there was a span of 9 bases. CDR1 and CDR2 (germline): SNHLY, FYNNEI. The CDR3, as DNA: TGTGCCAGCAGTGAAGGGGGAGGATTGTTTTTT. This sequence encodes CASSEGGGLFF.

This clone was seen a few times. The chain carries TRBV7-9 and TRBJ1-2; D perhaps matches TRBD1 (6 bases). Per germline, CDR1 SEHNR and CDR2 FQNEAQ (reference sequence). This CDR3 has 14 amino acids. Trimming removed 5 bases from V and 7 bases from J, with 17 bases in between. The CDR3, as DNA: TGTGCCAGCAGCGTAGGGGGTGCTAGCTCTGGCTACACCTTC. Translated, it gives CASSVGGASSGYTF.

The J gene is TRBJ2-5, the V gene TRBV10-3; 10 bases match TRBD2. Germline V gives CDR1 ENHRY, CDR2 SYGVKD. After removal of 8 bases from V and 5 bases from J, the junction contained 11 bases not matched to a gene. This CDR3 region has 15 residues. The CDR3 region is CAIGVLAGDGETQYF. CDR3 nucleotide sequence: TGTGCCATCGGAGTCCTAGCGGGGGATGGCGAGACCCAGTACTTC.

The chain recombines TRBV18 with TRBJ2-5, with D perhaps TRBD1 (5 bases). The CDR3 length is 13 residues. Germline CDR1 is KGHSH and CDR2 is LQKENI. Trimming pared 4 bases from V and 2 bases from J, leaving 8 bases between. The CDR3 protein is CASSLRTQETQYF. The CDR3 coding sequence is TGTGCCAGCTCACTAAGGACACAAGAGACCCAGTACTTC. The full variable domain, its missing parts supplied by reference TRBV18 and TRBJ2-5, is NAGVMQNPRHLVRRRGQEARLRCSPMKGHSHVYWYRQLPEEGLKFMVYLQKENIIDESGMPKERFSAEFPKEGPSILRIQQVVRGDSAAYFCASSLRTQETQYFGPGTRLLVL.

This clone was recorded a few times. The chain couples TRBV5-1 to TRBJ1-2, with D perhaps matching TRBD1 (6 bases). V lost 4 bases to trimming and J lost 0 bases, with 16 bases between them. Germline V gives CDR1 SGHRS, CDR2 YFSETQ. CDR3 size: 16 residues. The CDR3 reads CASSLGQSVSNYGYTF. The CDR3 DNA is TGCGCCAGCAGCCTTGGACAGTCAGTCTCTAACTATGGCTACACCTTC.